The present entry profiles one TCR beta chain with its context. Its antigen is not known. Distinct nucleotide sequences in the sample also encode this CDR3. Original processing notes: ImmunoSEQ supplied junction-only sequences lacking quality scores, so filtering was different. Only in-frame clones appear in the TCRdb table, and some are missing; sequencing was by immunoSEQ multiplex PCR. That table is the source of V, J and clone size, and D and trimming were worked out from the DNA. The sample includes about 2.3 million clones, around 92% seen only once; the top ten take 0.3% to 0.4%. The record originates from a study of shared clonotypes between healthy human individuals. Study results and limitations: Roughly 5.3% of naive CD4 clonotypes were common to a few donors. Clonotype sharing across donors was expected to vary with sequencing depth.

The V gene's germline CDR1 is SNHLY and CDR2 FYNNEI. This CDR3 comprises 15 residues. V was clipped by 4 bases and J by 3 bases; unmatched bases: 4. This receptor was taken from a young man in good health. Some clones in this sample may be carry-over from other donors' samples. The gene calls are TRBV2 and TRBJ2-3, with 10 bases fitting TRBD2. The sample consisted of naive CD4+ T cells from PBMCs. Subset noted: CD45RA+ positively selected. DNA for the CDR3: TGTGCCAGCAGTGTTCTAGCGGGAGTAACAGATACGCAGTATTTT. Its protein product is CASSVLAGVTDTQYF.